This T cell receptor beta chain was obtained from a study of blood T cells in healthy people across ages. Points from the study as a whole: Underestimates were what the diversity estimates from one million T cells were considered to be. Unknown CMV status may confound age-related changes in expanded clones.

Note on this clonotype: As yet, its antigen is unknown.

A second PCR of roughly 7 to 11 cycles used a sample-barcoded 5' primer and a J-beta primer mix. Each TCR beta cDNA got a 12-nucleotide random molecular identifier. TCRdb re-called the 5' RACE reads with MiXCR, one entry per CDR3 protein. The repertoire holds hundreds of thousands of distinct CDR3 sequences, with about 46% as singletons. The CDR3 is 13 amino acids. CDR1 and CDR2 from the germline V gene are LNHNV and YYDKDF (reference sequence). Trimming pared 3 bases from V and 15 bases from J, leaving 18 bases between. The V gene is TRBV15, the J gene TRBJ2-4; D may be TRBD1 or TRBD2 (5 bases each). Sequenced sample: blood. The receptor was isolated from an elderly man in good health. CDR3 DNA: TGTGCCACCAGCAGGGGAGAGGCAGGGTTGCGGTACTTC. Its translation: CATSRGEAGLRYF.